The present TCR beta chain was sequenced within a study of cytomegalovirus exposure and HLA in healthy donors. In the study overall: A later analysis reported the same platform for the roughly 120 validation repertoires and the roughly 700 first-cohort repertoires.

TCRdb keeps only in-frame clones here, not all; method: immunoSEQ multiplex PCR. The sample lists 45,000 to 55,000 clones, 88% occurring once. Broader study findings: Diagnosis of cytomegalovirus status made by the classifier reportedly showed high specificity and sensitivity.

This clone appeared a few times. The antigen remains undetermined. With V trimmed by 2 bases and J by 4 bases, 7 bases remained unmatched. The CDR3 length is 15 residues. The germline gives CDR1 MNHEY, CDR2 SVGAGI. This rearrangement joins TRBV6-5 to TRBJ2-7; 8 bases agree with TRBD1. The source is a woman aged 25 to 39 in good health and CMV-seronegative. The sequenced sample was PBMCs. DNA for the CDR3: TGTGCCAGCAGTTACGGGCGGCAGGGGGCGTACGAGCAGTACTTC. Amino acid sequence: CASSYGRQGAYEQYF.